The T cell receptor (beta chain) described here comes from a study of T cells in Graves' hyperthyroidism and ophthalmopathy. At the level of the study: Staff took peripheral blood when the initial diagnosis was made, before any treatment began.

Fresh peripheral blood, about 10 ml of it, supplied the PBMCs. RNA transcripts yielded amplified TCR beta CDR3 regions. TCR CDR3 regions were first amplified by RT-PCR with HTBI primers. TCRdb called the multiplex PCR reads again in MiXCR, with one record for every CDR3 protein. The table shows 400,000 to 500,000 distinct CDR3 sequences, with roughly an eighth occurring only once. The CDR3 runs to 15 residues. Trimming left V 1 base short and J 1 base short, with 10 bases between. Germline assignment: CDR1 SGHNT and CDR2 YYREEE (reference sequence). This clonotype came up a few times. This receptor was taken from a woman aged 18-29 years with Graves' hyperthyroidism. The sample was blood. V is TRBV5-4 and J is TRBJ2-3; D gene uncertain. The CDR3 bases are TGTGCCAGCAGCTTGCCGGGTAGGGGCACAGATACGCAGTATTTT. Encoded protein: CASSLPGRGTDTQYF.